The 8 T cell receptor beta chains in this list originate from one sample, sequenced in a study of T cell responses to AZD1222 COVID-19 vaccine. The method was immunoSEQ multiplex PCR; TCRdb's version includes in-frame clones alone and lacks a portion of them. The data show some 200,000 clones, approximately 91% seen once. Specimen: peripheral blood, collected on day 0 of AZD1222 vaccination. These receptors were obtained from an adult in good health.

The chain has TRBV5-6 and TRBJ1-2, with 11 bases that match TRBD1. J lost 0 bases, V lost 5 bases, and 3 bases had no gene match. The CDR3 runs 15 residues. Germline-derived CDR1 and CDR2 are SGHDT and YYEEEE. CDR3 residues: CASRDRGRANYGYTF. The CDR3 coding sequence is TGTGCCAGCAGGGACAGGGGGCGAGCTAACTATGGCTACACCTTC.

The chain uses TRBV5-1 and TRBJ1-1; D gene ambiguous. CDR3 length: 11 residues. Germline loops: CDR1 SGHRS, CDR2 YFSETQ. Between the trimmed V and J ends, which lost 5 bases and 3 bases, there was a span of 5 bases. The CDR3 protein is CASREYTEAFF. The CDR3 coding sequence is TGCGCCAGCAGGGAGTACACTGAAGCTTTCTTT.

As regards this clone: One junction end disagrees with the germline gene, perhaps due to a read error. The J gene is TRBJ1-2, the V gene TRBV3-1 (or the pseudogene TRBV3-2), with TRBD1 matching over 7 bases. CDR1 is LGHDT and CDR2 is YNNKEL in the germline V gene (reference sequence). The CDR3 spans 13 residues. As DNA, the CDR3 is TGTGCCAGCAGCCCGACAGGGCTCTATGACTACACCTTC. It encodes CASSPTGLYDYTF.

The V and J genes are TRBV15 and TRBJ2-5; D is perhaps TRBD1 (6 bases). The germline V gene has CDR1 LNHNV and CDR2 YYDKDF (reference sequence). Trimming removed 3 bases from V and 1 base from J, with 12 bases in between. There are 15 residues in the CDR3. CDR3 loop: CATSSTKDSQETQYF. CDR3 in DNA: TGTGCCACCAGCAGTACGAAGGACAGCCAAGAGACCCAGTACTTC.

The V gene is TRBV2, the J gene TRBJ2-7, with D uncertain. The CDR3 contains 12 residues. Germline loops: CDR1 SNHLY, CDR2 FYNNEI. Trimming pared 6 bases from V and 5 bases from J, leaving 11 bases between. The CDR3 spells CASRQFGHEQYF. The CDR3 DNA reads as TGTGCCAGCAGGCAGTTCGGACACGAGCAGTACTTC.

The rearrangement uses TRBV19 and TRBJ2-7; TRBD1 aligns across 11 bases. After removal of 4 bases from V and 1 base from J, the junction contained 3 bases not matched to a gene. In germline, CDR1 is LNHDA, CDR2 SQIVND (reference sequence). The CDR3 contains 15 residues. The CDR3 loop reads CASSNRDRGSYEQYF. Here the CDR3 DNA reads TGTGCCAGTAGTAACCGGGACAGGGGGTCCTACGAGCAGTACTTC.

J is TRBJ1-2 and V is TRBV2, with D unclear. The CDR3 loop spans 13 amino acids. The V and J ends lost 5 bases and 7 bases respectively, with 14 bases between them. Germline V lookup: CDR1 SNHLY, CDR2 FYNNEI. The CDR3 bases are TGTGCCAGCAGTCATCAACCTAAGGGTGGCTACACCTTC. Its protein is CASSHQPKGGYTF.

The chain recombines TRBV7-9 with TRBJ2-2; D is ambiguous. Germline CDR1 is SEHNR and CDR2 is FQNEAQ (reference sequence). The V end was cut by 0 bases, the J end by 1 base, with 9 bases between. The CDR3 covers 16 residues. Here the CDR3 reads CASSLASRLNTGELFF. The CDR3 nucleotides are TGTGCCAGCAGCTTAGCGTCGAGACTGAACACCGGGGAGCTGTTTTTT. The variable domain in full, completed from reference TRBV7-9 and TRBJ2-2, reads DTGVSQNPRHKITKRGQNVTFRCDPISEHNRLYWYRQTLGQGPEFLTYFQNEAQLEKSRLLSDRFSAERPKGSFSTLEIQRTEQGDSAMYLCASSLASRLNTGELFFGEGSRLTVL.